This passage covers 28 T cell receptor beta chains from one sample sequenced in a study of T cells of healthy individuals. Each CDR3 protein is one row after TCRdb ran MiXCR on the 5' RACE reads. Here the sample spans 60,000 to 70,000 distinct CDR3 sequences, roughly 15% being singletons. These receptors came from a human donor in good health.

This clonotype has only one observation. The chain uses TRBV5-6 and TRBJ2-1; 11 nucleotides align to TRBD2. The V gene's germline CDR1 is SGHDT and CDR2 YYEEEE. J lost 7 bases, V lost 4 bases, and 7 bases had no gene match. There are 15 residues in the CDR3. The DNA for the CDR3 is TGTGCCAGCAGCGGTAGCGGGAGGGCCTGGAATGAGCAGTTCTTC. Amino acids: CASSGSGRAWNEQFF.

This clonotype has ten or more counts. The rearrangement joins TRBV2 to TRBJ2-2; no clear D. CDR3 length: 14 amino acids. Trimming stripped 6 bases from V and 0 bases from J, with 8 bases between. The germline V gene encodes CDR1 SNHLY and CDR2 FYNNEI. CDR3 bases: TGTGCCAGCAGATTGATCACGAACACCGGGGAGCTGTTTTTT. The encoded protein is CASRLITNTGELFF.

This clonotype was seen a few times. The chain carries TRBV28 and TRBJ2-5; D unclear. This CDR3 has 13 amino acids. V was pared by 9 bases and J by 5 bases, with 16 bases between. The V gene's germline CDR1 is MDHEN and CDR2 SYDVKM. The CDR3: CASTLRSTETQYF. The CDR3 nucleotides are TGTGCCAGTACTCTAAGGAGCACCGAGACCCAGTACTTC.

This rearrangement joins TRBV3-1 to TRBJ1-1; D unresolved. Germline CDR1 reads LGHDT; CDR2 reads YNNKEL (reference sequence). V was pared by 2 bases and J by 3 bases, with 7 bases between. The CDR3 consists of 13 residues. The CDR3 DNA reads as TGTGCCAGCAGCCAAACGGAGGACACTGAAGCTTTCTTT. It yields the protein CASSQTEDTEAFF.

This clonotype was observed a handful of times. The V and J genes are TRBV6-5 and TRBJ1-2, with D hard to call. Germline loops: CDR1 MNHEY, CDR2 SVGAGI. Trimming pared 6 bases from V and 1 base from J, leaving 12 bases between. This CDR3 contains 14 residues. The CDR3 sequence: CASSQQSINYGYTF. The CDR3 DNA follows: TGTGCCAGCAGCCAACAATCTATTAACTATGGCTACACCTTC.

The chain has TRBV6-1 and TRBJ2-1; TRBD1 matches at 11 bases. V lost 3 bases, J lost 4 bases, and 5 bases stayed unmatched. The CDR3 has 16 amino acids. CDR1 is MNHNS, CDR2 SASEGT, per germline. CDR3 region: CASSDGTGGVYNEQFF. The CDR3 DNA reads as TGTGCCAGCAGTGACGGGACAGGGGGGGTGTACAATGAGCAGTTCTTC.

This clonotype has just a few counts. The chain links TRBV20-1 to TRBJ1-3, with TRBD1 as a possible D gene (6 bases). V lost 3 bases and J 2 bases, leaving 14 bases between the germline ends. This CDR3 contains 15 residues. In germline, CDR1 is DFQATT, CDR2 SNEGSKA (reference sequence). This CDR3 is CSASHRVGAGNTIYF. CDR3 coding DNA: TGCAGTGCTAGCCACAGGGTCGGCGCTGGAAACACCATATATTTT.

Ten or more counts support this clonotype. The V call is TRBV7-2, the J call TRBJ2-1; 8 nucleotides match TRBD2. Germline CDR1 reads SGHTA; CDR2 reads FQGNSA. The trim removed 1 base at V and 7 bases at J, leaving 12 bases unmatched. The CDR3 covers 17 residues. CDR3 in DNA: TGTGCCAGCAGCTTAGATTCCCGGGGACTAGTTAGGAATGAGCAGTTCTTC. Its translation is CASSLDSRGLVRNEQFF.

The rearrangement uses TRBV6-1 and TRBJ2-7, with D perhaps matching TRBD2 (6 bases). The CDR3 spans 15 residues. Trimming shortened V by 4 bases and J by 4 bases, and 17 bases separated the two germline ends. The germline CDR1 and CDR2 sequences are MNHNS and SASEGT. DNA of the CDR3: TGTGCCAGCAGTGCGTCCGGGACGGGACTTTACGAGCAGTACTTC. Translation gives CASSASGTGLYEQYF.

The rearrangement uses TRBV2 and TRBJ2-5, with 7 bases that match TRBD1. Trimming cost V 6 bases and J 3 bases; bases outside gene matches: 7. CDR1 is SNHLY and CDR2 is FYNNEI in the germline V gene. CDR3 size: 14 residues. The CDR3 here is CASRGQVPKETQYF. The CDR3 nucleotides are TGTGCCAGCAGAGGACAGGTTCCAAAAGAGACCCAGTACTTC.

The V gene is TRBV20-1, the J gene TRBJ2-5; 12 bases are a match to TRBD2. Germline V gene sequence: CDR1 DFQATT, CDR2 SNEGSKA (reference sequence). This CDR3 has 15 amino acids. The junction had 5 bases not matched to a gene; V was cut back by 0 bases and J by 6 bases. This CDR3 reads CSAREASGGAKTQYF. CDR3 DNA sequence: TGCAGTGCTAGAGAGGCTAGCGGGGGGGCGAAGACCCAGTACTTC.

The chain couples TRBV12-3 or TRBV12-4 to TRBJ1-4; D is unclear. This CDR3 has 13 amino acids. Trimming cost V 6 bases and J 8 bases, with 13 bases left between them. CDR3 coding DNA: TGTGCCAGCAGCGGTCAGTTGGGGGAAAAACTGTTTTTT. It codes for CASSGQLGEKLFF.

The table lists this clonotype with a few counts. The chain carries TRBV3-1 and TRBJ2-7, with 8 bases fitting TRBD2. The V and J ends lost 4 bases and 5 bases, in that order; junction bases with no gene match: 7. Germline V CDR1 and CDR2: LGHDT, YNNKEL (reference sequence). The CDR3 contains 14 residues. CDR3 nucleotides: TGTGCCAGCAGCCGCCGGGGGGGCTCGGACGAGCAGTACTTC. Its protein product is CASSRRGGSDEQYF.

The CDR3 reads CSARDLRLVPYTQYF. The CDR3 DNA follows: TGCAGTGCTAGAGATCTGAGACTAGTCCCATATACGCAGTATTTT. The chain employs TRBV20-1 and TRBJ2-3, with TRBD2 as a possible D gene (6 bases). This CDR3 comprises 15 residues. Trimming left V 0 bases short and J 7 bases short, with 17 bases between. The germline V gene has CDR1 DFQATT and CDR2 SNEGSKA (reference sequence).

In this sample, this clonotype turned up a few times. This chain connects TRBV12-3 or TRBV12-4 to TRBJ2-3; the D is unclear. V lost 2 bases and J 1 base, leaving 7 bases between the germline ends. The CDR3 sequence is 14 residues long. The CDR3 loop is CASSLNTGTDTQYF. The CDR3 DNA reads TGTGCCAGCAGTTTAAACACAGGCACAGATACGCAGTATTTT.

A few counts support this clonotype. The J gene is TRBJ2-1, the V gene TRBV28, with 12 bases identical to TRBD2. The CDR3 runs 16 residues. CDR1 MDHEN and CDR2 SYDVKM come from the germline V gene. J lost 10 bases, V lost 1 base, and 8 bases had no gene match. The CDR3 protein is CASSLFLGLAGREQFF. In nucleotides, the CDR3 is TGTGCCAGCAGTTTATTCCTGGGACTAGCGGGTCGGGAGCAGTTCTTC.

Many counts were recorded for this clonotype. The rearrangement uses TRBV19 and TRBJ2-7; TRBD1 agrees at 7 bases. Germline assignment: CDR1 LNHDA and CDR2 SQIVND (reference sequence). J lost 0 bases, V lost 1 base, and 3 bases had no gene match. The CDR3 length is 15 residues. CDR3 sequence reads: CASSIGQGTSYEQYF. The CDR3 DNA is TGTGCCAGTAGTATAGGACAGGGAACCTCCTACGAGCAGTACTTC.

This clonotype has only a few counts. CDR3 in amino acids: CASSFWATGELFF. CDR3 coding DNA: TGTGCCAGCAGTTTCTGGGCTACCGGGGAGCTGTTTTTT. The rearrangement links TRBV12-3 or TRBV12-4 to TRBJ2-2; D ambiguous. V dropped 3 bases and J dropped 5 bases, with 7 bases sitting between them. The CDR3 has 13 amino acids.

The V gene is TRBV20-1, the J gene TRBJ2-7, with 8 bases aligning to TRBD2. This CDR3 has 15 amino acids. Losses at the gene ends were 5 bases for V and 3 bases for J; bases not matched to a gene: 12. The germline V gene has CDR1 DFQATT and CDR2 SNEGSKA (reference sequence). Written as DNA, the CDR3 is TGCAGTGCTGGGGAGGCGGCAGCGGGAGTCTACGAGCAGTACTTC. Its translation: CSAGEAAAGVYEQYF.

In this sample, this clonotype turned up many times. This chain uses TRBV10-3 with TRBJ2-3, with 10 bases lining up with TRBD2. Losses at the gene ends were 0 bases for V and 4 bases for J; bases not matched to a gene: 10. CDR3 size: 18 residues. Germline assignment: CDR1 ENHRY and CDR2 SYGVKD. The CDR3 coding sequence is TGTGCCATCAGTGAGTCAGTTCTACTAGCGGGACCCGCAGATACGCAGTATTTT. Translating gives CAISESVLLAGPADTQYF.

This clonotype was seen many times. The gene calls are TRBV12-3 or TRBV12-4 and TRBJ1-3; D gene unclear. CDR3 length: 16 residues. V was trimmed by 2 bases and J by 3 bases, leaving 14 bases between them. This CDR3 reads CASSLRAGEGGNTIYF. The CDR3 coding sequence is TGTGCCAGCAGTTTACGGGCGGGAGAAGGTGGAAACACCATATATTTT.

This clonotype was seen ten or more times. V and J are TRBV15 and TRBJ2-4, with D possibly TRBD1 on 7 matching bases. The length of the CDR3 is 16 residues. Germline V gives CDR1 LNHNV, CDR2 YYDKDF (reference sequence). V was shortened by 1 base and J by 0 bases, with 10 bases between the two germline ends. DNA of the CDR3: TGTGCCACCAGCAGAGGACAGGGACTAGCCAAAAACATTCAGTACTTC. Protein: CATSRGQGLAKNIQYF.

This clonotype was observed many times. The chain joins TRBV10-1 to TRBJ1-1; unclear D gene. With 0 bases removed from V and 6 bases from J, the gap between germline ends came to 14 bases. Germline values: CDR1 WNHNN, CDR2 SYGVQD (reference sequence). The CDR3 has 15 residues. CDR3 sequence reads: CASSESRADSPEAFF. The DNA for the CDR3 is TGCGCCAGCAGTGAGTCGCGGGCGGATTCCCCTGAAGCTTTCTTT.

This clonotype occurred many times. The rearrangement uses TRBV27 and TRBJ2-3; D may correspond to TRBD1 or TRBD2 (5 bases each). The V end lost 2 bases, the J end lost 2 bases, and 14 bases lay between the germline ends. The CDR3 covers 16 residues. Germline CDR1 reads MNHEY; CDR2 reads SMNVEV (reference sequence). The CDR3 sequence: CASSLPGALSTDTQYF. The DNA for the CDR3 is TGTGCCAGCAGTTTACCCGGGGCTCTATCCACAGATACGCAGTATTTT.

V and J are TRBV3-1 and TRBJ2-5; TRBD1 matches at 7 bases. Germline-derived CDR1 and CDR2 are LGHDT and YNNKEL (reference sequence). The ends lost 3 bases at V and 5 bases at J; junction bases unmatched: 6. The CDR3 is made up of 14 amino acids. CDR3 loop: CASSHPGQYETQYF. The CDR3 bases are TGTGCCAGCAGCCATCCGGGACAGTACGAGACCCAGTACTTC.

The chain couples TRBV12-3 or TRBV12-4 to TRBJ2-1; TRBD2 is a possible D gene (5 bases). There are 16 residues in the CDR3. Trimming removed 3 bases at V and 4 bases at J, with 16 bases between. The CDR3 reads CASSFALWSGYNEQFF. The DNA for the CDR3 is TGTGCCAGCAGTTTCGCTTTGTGGAGCGGTTACAATGAGCAGTTCTTC.

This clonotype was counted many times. Here the CDR3 reads CASSIIASGNTIYF. Here the CDR3 DNA reads TGTGCCAGTAGTATCATAGCCTCTGGAAACACCATATATTTT. This sequence joins TRBV19 and TRBJ1-3; D remains ambiguous. The germline V gene has CDR1 LNHDA and CDR2 SQIVND (reference sequence). The CDR3 is 14 residues long. The V end lost 3 bases, the J end lost 0 bases, and 6 bases lay between the germline ends.

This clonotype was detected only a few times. CDR3 bases: TGTGCCAGCAGCTCCCTAGCGGGGGGTACTGAGCAGTTCTTC. This gives the protein CASSSLAGGTEQFF. The J gene is TRBJ2-1, the V gene TRBV5-4, with TRBD2 matching 11 bases. V lost 3 bases and J lost 9; bases outside the gene matches: 5. The CDR3 covers 14 residues. CDR1 is SGHNT and CDR2 is YYREEE in the germline V gene (reference sequence).